Described below is a single T cell receptor beta chain sequence and its context. The antigen remains undetermined. This record comes from a study of cytomegalovirus exposure and HLA in healthy donors. In the study overall: A prior study identified approximately 120 million unique TCR beta sequences from about 180 million T cells. When 398 donors were genotyped, roughly 82% of them were found to fall in the Caucasian-associated ancestry cluster. Study-level points and caveats: As was reported, the classifier diagnosed cytomegalovirus status with high specificity and sensitivity.

The CDR3 is made up of 13 amino acids. V lost 7 bases to trimming and J lost 1 base, with 10 bases between them. CDR1 and CDR2 from the germline V gene are LNHDA and SQIVND (reference sequence). The PCR employed 60 Vbeta primers together with 13 Jbeta primers. Assay: immunoSEQ multiplex PCR; the TCRdb copy retains only in-frame clones and omits some. The profile shows roughly 220,000 clones, more than 65% of them singletons. This chain connects TRBV19 to TRBJ1-1, with D hard to call. This sequence originates from a woman aged 30 to 39 in good health and CMV-seronegative. The sequenced sample consisted of PBMCs. The CDR3 DNA reads as TGTGCCAGTATAAGGGAGGGGAACACTGAAGCTTTCTTT. This translates into CASIREGNTEAFF.